This T cell receptor beta chain was documented in a study of blood T cell repertoires in COVID-19. Study as a whole: Acute-phase and convalescent COVID-19 samples originated in the United States, Italy and Spain. Sample material is recorded as cDNA or gDNA derived from T cells, B-cell-depleted T cells, or PBMCs.

With 3 bases removed from V and 0 bases from J, the gap between germline ends came to 9 bases. The CDR3 runs to 15 residues. The germline CDR1 and CDR2 sequences are MNHNS and SASEGT. All enrollees were about 18 to 100 years old and from fewer than 25 US areas. The table came from immunoSEQ multiplex PCR; TCRdb's copy has only in-frame clones and leaves some out. The table lists fewer than 350,000 clones, about nine tenths of them singletons. This clone has only a few counts. V gene TRBV6-1 combines with J gene TRBJ1-5; tentatively, D is TRBD1 (5 bases). The receptor was derived from a woman aged 40 to 50 who had recovered from COVID-19. Source material: PBMCs or T cells enriched from blood (not recorded which). The CDR3 is CASSEAQVSNQPQHF. CDR3 bases: TGTGCCAGCAGTGAGGCACAGGTTAGCAATCAGCCCCAGCATTTT.